These T cell receptor beta chains were read from a single sample in a study of T-cell memory formation after mild COVID-19. In TCRdb, the 5' RACE reads were re-called with MiXCR into one record per CDR3 protein. The table includes roughly 350,000 distinct CDR3 sequences, approximately 27% detected once. Sequenced: PBMCs or a T cell subset sorted from them (not recorded which). The receptors originated from an adult woman who had mild COVID-19 (a few samples of this study predate the infection). Cell type and time point are not known. CDR3s include the opening cysteine and the closing phenylalanine or tryptophan. A D gene is named only where the DNA matches it firmly. Where a row states a size, it is once, few, many or the class of an expanded clone; other rows omit it.

j_call cdr3_length d_call v_call clone_size cdr3_aa cdr3_nt
TRBJ2-1 18 TRBD2 TRBV7-9 few CASSRSGSGRLSYNEQFF TGTGCCAGCAGCCGCTCTGGTAGCGGGAGATTGTCCTACAATGAGCAGTTCTTC
TRBJ2-7 15 TRBD2 TRBV6-1 . CASSERRAGAYEQYF TGTGCCAGCAGTGAGCGACGAGCGGGGGCCTACGAGCAGTACTTC
TRBJ2-3 13 . TRBV24-1 . CATSDRHTDTQYF TGTGCCACCAGTGATCGCCATACAGATACGCAGTATTTT
TRBJ2-3 14 . TRBV28 few CASGALYLTDTQYF TGTGCCAGCGGGGCTCTCTACCTCACAGATACGCAGTATTTT
TRBJ1-1 12 . TRBV7-2 once CASSSLGFEAFF TGTGCCAGCAGCTCCCTCGGATTTGAAGCTTTCTTT
TRBJ2-7 14 TRBD1 TRBV29-1 . CSVSTGLISYEQYF TGCAGCGTTTCGACAGGGCTAATTTCCTACGAGCAGTACTTC
TRBJ2-7 14 TRBD1 TRBV10-3 . CASTPEDRTYEQYF TGTGCCAGCACCCCGGAGGACAGGACCTACGAGCAGTACTTC
TRBJ2-5 17 . TRBV7-8 few CASSLAQGSIFQETQYF TGTGCCAGCAGCTTAGCCCAGGGGAGTATATTTCAAGAGACCCAGTACTTC
TRBJ2-1 17 TRBD2 TRBV12-3/TRBV12-4 once CAISLVVLAGVLNEQFF TGTGCCATCAGTTTAGTGGTCCTAGCGGGAGTTTTAAATGAGCAGTTCTTC
TRBJ2-1 16 . TRBV11-2 few CASNPGRAGPPRAQFF TGTGCCAGCAACCCGGGACGGGCGGGGCCCCCACGCGCGCAGTTCTTC